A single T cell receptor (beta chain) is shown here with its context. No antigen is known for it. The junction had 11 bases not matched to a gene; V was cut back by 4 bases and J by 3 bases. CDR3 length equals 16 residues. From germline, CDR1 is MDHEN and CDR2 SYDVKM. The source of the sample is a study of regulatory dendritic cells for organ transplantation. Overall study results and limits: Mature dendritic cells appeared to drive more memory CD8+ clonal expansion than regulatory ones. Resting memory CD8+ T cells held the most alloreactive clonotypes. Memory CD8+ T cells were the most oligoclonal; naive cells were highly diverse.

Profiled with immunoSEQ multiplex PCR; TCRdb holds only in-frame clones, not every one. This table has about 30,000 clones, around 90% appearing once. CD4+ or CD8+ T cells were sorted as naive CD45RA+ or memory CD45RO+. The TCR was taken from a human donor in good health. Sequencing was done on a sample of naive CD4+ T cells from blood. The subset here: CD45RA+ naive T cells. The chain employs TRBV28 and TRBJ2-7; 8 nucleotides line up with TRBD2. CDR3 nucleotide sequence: TGTGCCAGCAGTTCCTTTGGGAGCGGGAGTAACTACGAGCAGTACTTC. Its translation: CASSSFGSGSNYEQYF.